This TCR beta chain was observed in a study of CD8+ T cells in alopecia areata. Study findings and constraints: Sequences from scalp samples also cover resident alphabeta T cells of normal skin.

Extracted RNA was reverse transcribed, and the resulting cDNA served as sequencing template. Sequencing used immunoSEQ multiplex PCR; TCRdb keeps in-frame clones, though not all of them. The sample lists over 150,000 clones, 50% to 70% occurring once. Trimming removed 1 base from V and 1 base from J, with 6 bases in between. From germline, CDR1 is SGHNT and CDR2 YYREEE (reference sequence). The CDR3 sequence is 14 residues long. By sample fraction, this clone is medium-sized. No antigen is known for it. The specimen comprised CD4+ T cells sorted from blood, sampled at week 0. The clonotype comes from a human donor with alopecia areata. The chain recombines TRBV5-4 with TRBJ2-1; possible D gene TRBD1, 5 bases. The CDR3 here is CASSLRGSYNEQFF. Here the CDR3 DNA reads TGTGCCAGCAGCTTGAGGGGTTCCTACAATGAGCAGTTCTTC. Complete variable domain (other parts from reference TRBV5-4 and TRBJ2-1): ETGVTQSPTHLIKTRGQQVTLRCSSQSGHNTVSWYQQALGQGPQFIFQYYREEENGRGNFPPRFSGLQFPNYSSELNVNALELDDSALYLCASSLRGSYNEQFFGPGTRLTVL.